Shown below are 10 T cell receptor beta chains from a single sample sequenced in a study of shared clonotypes between healthy human individuals. CD45RO-negative CD8 cells positively selected for CCR7 made up the naive population, which excluded terminally differentiated effector memory CD45RA+ cells. Profiling relied on immunoSEQ multiplex PCR, and the TCRdb table lists in-frame clones only, not all of them. This table has about 2.1 million clones, 85% to 95% appearing once. Material: naive CD8+ T cells from PBMCs. The receptors here all came from a man aged 18 to 30 in good health. Some clones in this sample may be carry-over from other donors' samples.

A word on this clone: The same CDR3 can be traced to other DNA sequences in this sample. The chain has TRBV27 and TRBJ2-1; D not resolved. This CDR3 is built from 12 residues. Germline CDR1 reads MNHEY; CDR2 reads SMNVEV (reference sequence). Trimming left V 1 base short and J 6 bases short, with 4 bases between. CDR3 sequence: CASSLWGNEQFF. CDR3 DNA: TGTGCCAGCAGTTTATGGGGCAATGAGCAGTTCTTC.

The chain uses TRBV15 and TRBJ1-2; D may be TRBD1 (5 bases). The V end lost 1 base, the J end lost 6 bases, and 18 bases lay between the germline ends. There are 16 residues in the CDR3. The V gene's germline CDR1 is LNHNV and CDR2 YYDKDF (reference sequence). The CDR3 DNA sequence: TGTGCCACCAGCAGAGGGCGGGGCGGTCGGTGGGATGGCTACACCTTC. This translates into CATSRGRGGRWDGYTF.

This chain connects TRBV30 to TRBJ2-2; D is uncertain. The CDR3 spans 12 residues. V shed 5 bases and J shed 6 bases, with 10 bases lying between them. The germline CDR1 and CDR2 sequences are GTSNPN and SVGIG (reference sequence). Written as DNA, the CDR3 is TGTGCCTGGCCTAGGCGCGCCGGGGAGCTGTTTTTT. Amino acids: CAWPRRAGELFF.

The chain is built from TRBV7-6 and TRBJ1-1; 8 bases line up with TRBD1. The CDR3 has 15 amino acids. The J segment lost 0 bases and the V segment lost 7 bases, leaving 7 bases of the junction unmatched. The germline V gene encodes CDR1 SGHVS and CDR2 FNYEAQ. The CDR3 nucleotides read TGTGCCAGCAAGAACGACAGGGGCCTGAACACTGAAGCTTTCTTT. Translating gives CASKNDRGLNTEAFF.

This chain joins TRBV25-1 and TRBJ2-5, with TRBD2 as a possible D gene (6 bases). Trimming stripped 4 bases from V and 7 bases from J, with 19 bases between. This CDR3 has 15 amino acids. Per germline, CDR1 MGHDK and CDR2 SYGVNS. CDR3 loop: CASSVTLAPGGTQYF. As DNA, the CDR3 is TGTGCCAGCAGTGTCACTCTAGCGCCCGGAGGGACCCAGTACTTC.

This clone was counted only a few times. The V and J genes are TRBV27 and TRBJ2-7; no reliable D call. In germline, CDR1 is MNHEY, CDR2 SMNVEV (reference sequence). The CDR3 contains 15 residues. With 5 bases removed from V and 4 bases from J, the gap between germline ends came to 18 bases. The CDR3 DNA sequence: TGTGCCAGCAGTCCTACACCAAATCTTAGGTACGAGCAGTACTTC. Translated, it gives CASSPTPNLRYEQYF.

This chain uses TRBV7-6 with TRBJ1-4, with D hard to call. The CDR3 spans 12 residues. CDR1 is SGHVS, CDR2 FNYEAQ, per germline. The germline V and J ends were trimmed by 4 bases and 8 bases, with 8 bases remaining between them. CDR3 residues: CASSYPGEKLFF. The CDR3 coding sequence is TGTGCCAGCAGCTACCCTGGGGAAAAACTGTTTTTT.

This chain links TRBV7-9 with TRBJ2-5, with TRBD2 as a possible D gene (9 bases). This CDR3 has 19 residues. Germline lookup yields CDR1 SEHNR and CDR2 FQNEAQ (reference sequence). Trimming removed 5 bases from V and 2 bases from J, with 27 bases in between. CDR3 protein: CASSPRTGLAGYPQETQYF. The CDR3 nucleotides are TGTGCCAGCAGCCCACGGACAGGGCTAGCGGGGTACCCTCAAGAGACCCAGTACTTC.

This chain connects TRBV28 to TRBJ1-1; 10 positions match TRBD1. From germline, CDR1 is MDHEN and CDR2 SYDVKM. The CDR3 has 16 amino acids. Trimming removed 8 bases from V and 0 bases from J; junction bases left unmatched: 9. Here the CDR3 reads CASPPGTGVMNTEAFF. DNA for the CDR3: TGTGCCAGCCCCCCGGGGACAGGGGTAATGAACACTGAAGCTTTCTTT.

This sequence joins TRBV27 and TRBJ1-2, with 7 bases identical to TRBD1. This CDR3 has 20 amino acids. Per the germline V gene, CDR1 is MNHEY and CDR2 is SMNVEV (reference sequence). J was trimmed by 0 bases and V by 3 bases; bases with no gene match: 19. CDR3 amino acids: CASSFITPNRQGEANYGYTF. CDR3 DNA: TGTGCCAGCAGTTTTATAACACCTAATCGACAGGGTGAAGCTAACTATGGCTACACCTTC.